This T cell receptor (beta chain) is drawn from a study of blood T cell repertoires in COVID-19. This clone is a singleton in its sample. In the study's own analysis: Reference gene primers were amplified, and this amplification served to estimate nucleated cell counts. Using immunoSEQ multiplex PCR, the repertoire was profiled, and TCRdb retains in-frame clones only, with some absent. Clonal size and the V and J genes are those of that table, whereas D and trimming came from the DNA. The sample has about 240,000 clones, 75% to 90% seen once. This CDR3 is built from 14 residues. CDR1 and CDR2 from the germline V gene are GTSNPN and SVGIG (reference sequence). Trimming shortened V by 0 bases and J by 7 bases, and 13 bases separated the two germline ends.

The rearrangement uses TRBV30 and TRBJ2-1, with D unresolved. The sequence was collected from a man aged 60 to 75 who had recovered from COVID-19. Sequenced sample: peripheral blood. Here the CDR3 reads CAWSVLFGRNEQFF. CDR3 DNA: TGTGCCTGGAGTGTACTATTTGGTCGGAATGAGCAGTTCTTC.